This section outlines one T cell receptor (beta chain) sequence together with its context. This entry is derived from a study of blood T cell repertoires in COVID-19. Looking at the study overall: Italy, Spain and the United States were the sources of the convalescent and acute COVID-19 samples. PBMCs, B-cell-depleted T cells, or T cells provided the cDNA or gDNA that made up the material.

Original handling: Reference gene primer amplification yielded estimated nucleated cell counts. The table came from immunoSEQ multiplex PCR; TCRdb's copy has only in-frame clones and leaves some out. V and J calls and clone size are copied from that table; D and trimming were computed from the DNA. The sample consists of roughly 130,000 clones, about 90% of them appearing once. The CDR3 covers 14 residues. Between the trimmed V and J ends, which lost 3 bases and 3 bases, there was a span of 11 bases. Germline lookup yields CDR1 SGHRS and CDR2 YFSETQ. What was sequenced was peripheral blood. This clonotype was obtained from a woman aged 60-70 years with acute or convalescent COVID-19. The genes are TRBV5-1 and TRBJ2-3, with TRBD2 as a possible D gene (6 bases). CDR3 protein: CASSSGEVTDTQYF. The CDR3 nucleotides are TGCGCCAGCAGCTCGGGGGAAGTGACAGATACGCAGTATTTT.